Listed here are 30 T cell receptor beta chains from one sample, sequenced in a study of CD8 T cells in ankylosing spondylitis. General study findings and limits: About 8 highly homologous variants made up a TCR beta motif, and this motif appeared characteristic of ankylosing spondylitis blood.

No antigen is known for these receptors. One entry per CDR3 protein, called by TCRdb with MiXCR from the 5' RACE reads. Of hundreds of thousands of distinct CDR3 sequences listed, roughly 27% are singletons. Input material: blood, either unsorted or a sorted T cell fraction (not recorded which). These TCRs come from a male donor with ankylosing spondylitis.

This clonotype turned up a few times. This chain uses TRBV3-1 with TRBJ2-1; 10 bases are shared with TRBD1. This CDR3 is built from 15 residues. The V segment lost 3 bases and the J segment 8 bases; nucleotides outside the gene matches: 7. Germline assignment: CDR1 LGHDT and CDR2 YNNKEL (reference sequence). CDR3 DNA: TGTGCCAGCAGCCAGGGGGGGGACAGGGGTGATGAGCAGTTCTTC. Amino acid sequence: CASSQGGDRGDEQFF.

This chain joins TRBV20-1 and TRBJ2-2, with D possibly matching TRBD1 (6 bases). Germline V lookup: CDR1 DFQATT, CDR2 SNEGSKA (reference sequence). V gave up 2 bases and J gave up 6 bases, with 19 bases separating them. This CDR3 spans 16 amino acids. This CDR3 reads CSARSPPRGVAGELFF. CDR3 coding DNA: TGCAGTGCTAGATCCCCCCCCAGGGGAGTAGCCGGGGAGCTGTTTTTT.

This clonotype has just a few counts. As DNA, the CDR3 is TGCAGTGCTAGAGTAAGGCTAGATTCACCCCTCCACTTT. Its translation: CSARVRLDSPLHF. The chain links TRBV20-1 to TRBJ1-6; D unresolved. The CDR3 sequence is 13 residues long. The germline V and J ends were trimmed by 1 base and 8 bases, with 9 bases remaining between them. Germline CDR1 is DFQATT and CDR2 is SNEGSKA (reference sequence).

The V gene is TRBV28, the J gene TRBJ2-5; D is perhaps TRBD2 (6 bases). This CDR3 comprises 17 residues. Trimming left V 5 bases short and J 2 bases short, with 21 bases between. Germline V CDR1 and CDR2: MDHEN, SYDVKM. The chain's CDR3 is CASSPNAWGEGQETQYF. The CDR3 DNA reads as TGTGCCAGCAGTCCTAATGCTTGGGGGGAAGGGCAAGAGACCCAGTACTTC.

This clonotype was picked up many times. This rearrangement joins TRBV12-3 or TRBV12-4 to TRBJ2-1, with 9 bases identical to TRBD2. CDR3 length equals 15 residues. Trimming took 5 bases from V and 4 from J; bases not matched to a gene: 6. The CDR3 DNA reads as TGTGCCAGCAGTCCCGGGACTAGCCGATACAATGAGCAGTTCTTC. Amino acids: CASSPGTSRYNEQFF.

The chain is built from TRBV20-1 and TRBJ2-1, with TRBD2 identical over 13 bases. This CDR3 region has 15 residues. The germline gives CDR1 DFQATT, CDR2 SNEGSKA (reference sequence). Trimming cost V 6 bases and J 1 base; bases outside gene matches: 3. The CDR3 sequence: CSAAGLAGSYNEQFF. CDR3 nucleotide sequence: TGCAGTGCCGCGGGACTAGCGGGATCCTACAATGAGCAGTTCTTC.

There are a few counts of this clonotype. This chain links TRBV20-1 with TRBJ1-1, with a tentative D call TRBD1 (6 bases). There are 13 residues in the CDR3. The germline V gene encodes CDR1 DFQATT and CDR2 SNEGSKA (reference sequence). The germline V and J ends were trimmed by 3 bases and 8 bases, with 16 bases remaining between them. CDR3 sequence: CSARTQGLREAFF. DNA of the CDR3: TGCAGTGCTAGGACACAGGGTTTAAGGGAAGCTTTCTTT.

This clonotype has just a few counts. The rearrangement joins TRBV12-3 or TRBV12-4 to TRBJ2-1; the D is unclear. V was trimmed by 4 bases and J by 0 bases, leaving 16 bases between them. This CDR3 region has 17 residues. The CDR3: CASSSMPLHSSYNEQFF. The CDR3 DNA reads as TGTGCCAGCAGTTCAATGCCCTTACACAGCTCCTACAATGAGCAGTTCTTC.

This clonotype was detected a few times. The chain carries TRBV12-3 or TRBV12-4 and TRBJ2-3; 11 bases are a match to TRBD2. The length of the CDR3 is 14 residues. V shed 6 bases, J shed 4 bases, and the junction held 3 bases outside the gene matches. The CDR3 region has the DNA TGTGCCAGCAGACAACTAGCGGGAGCAGATACGCAGTATTTT. Its protein product is CASRQLAGADTQYF.

This clonotype was seen at least ten times. V is TRBV11-2 and J is TRBJ2-5; 12 positions agree with TRBD2. Per the germline V gene, CDR1 is SGHAT and CDR2 is FQNNGV. The V segment lost 6 bases and the J segment 5 bases; nucleotides outside the gene matches: 7. The CDR3 is 15 amino acids. In DNA form, the CDR3 reads TGTGCCAGCAGTTTGGGGACTAGCGGGTCGGAGACCCAGTACTTC. It codes for CASSLGTSGSETQYF.

The CDR3 reads CASSRRQGATNEKLFF. The CDR3 DNA follows: TGTGCCAGCAGCCGAAGACAGGGGGCAACTAATGAAAAACTGTTTTTT. The chain joins TRBV14 to TRBJ1-4; 9 nucleotides match TRBD1. CDR1 is SGHDN and CDR2 is FVKESK in the germline V gene. The length of the CDR3 is 16 residues. The V and J ends lost 4 bases and 0 bases, in that order; junction bases with no gene match: 3.

The chain joins TRBV11-2 to TRBJ1-2, with a tentative D call TRBD1 (6 bases). The CDR3 is made up of 15 amino acids. The germline gives CDR1 SGHAT, CDR2 FQNNGV. V dropped 5 bases and J dropped 7 bases, with 20 bases sitting between them. CDR3 loop: CASSPDTGGFGGYTF. CDR3 sequence (DNA): TGTGCCAGCAGCCCAGATACGGGGGGCTTCGGTGGCTACACCTTC. The full variable domain, rest sourced from reference TRBV11-2 and TRBJ1-2, is EAGVAQSPRYKIIEKRQSVAFWCNPISGHATLYWYQQILGQGPKLLIQFQNNGVVDDSQLPKDRFSAERLKGVDSTLKIQPAKLEDSAVYLCASSPDTGGFGGYTFGSGTRLTVV.

This clonotype was recorded at least ten times. The V gene is TRBV24-1, the J gene TRBJ2-3; 9 positions match TRBD1. In germline, CDR1 is KGHDR, CDR2 SFDVKD. There are 15 residues in the CDR3. J gave up 5 bases and V 3 bases, and 5 bases lay outside the gene matches. The CDR3 region is CATSDRQGVRDTQYF. CDR3 nucleotides: TGTGCCACCAGTGATCGACAGGGGGTGAGAGATACGCAGTATTTT.

This clonotype occurred many times. The chain uses TRBV12-3 or TRBV12-4 and TRBJ1-5; 7 bases align to TRBD1. The CDR3 has 14 residues. J lost 5 bases, V lost 6 bases, and 7 bases had no gene match. The CDR3 sequence: CASSRQGGDQPQHF. In nucleotides, the CDR3 is TGTGCCAGCAGCCGCCAGGGGGGGGATCAGCCCCAGCATTTT.

The CDR3 protein is CASSHRRGQVLIGNQPQHF. The CDR3 DNA sequence: TGTGCCAGCAGCCACCGACGGGGACAGGTATTAATTGGCAATCAGCCCCAGCATTTT. The chain couples TRBV14 to TRBJ1-5, with TRBD1 identical over 8 bases. The CDR3 is made up of 19 amino acids. The germline V gene has CDR1 SGHDN and CDR2 FVKESK. J was trimmed by 2 bases and V by 3 bases; bases with no gene match: 15.

The genes are TRBV5-4 and TRBJ1-2; possibly TRBD1 for D (5 bases). The length of the CDR3 is 15 residues. The V end was cut by 3 bases, the J end by 4 bases, with 16 bases between. Germline loops: CDR1 SGHNT, CDR2 YYREEE (reference sequence). The DNA of the CDR3 is TGTGCCAGCAGCTCCGCCCAGGACGGGGGCTATGGCTACACCTTC. Its protein is CASSSAQDGGYGYTF. Looking up the rest from reference TRBV5-4 and TRBJ1-2 gives the full variable domain: ETGVTQSPTHLIKTRGQQVTLRCSSQSGHNTVSWYQQALGQGPQFIFQYYREEENGRGNFPPRFSGLQFPNYSSELNVNALELDDSALYLCASSSAQDGGYGYTFGSGTRLTVV.

This clonotype was observed a few times. The genes are TRBV18 and TRBJ2-2; D is uncertain. Germline loops: CDR1 KGHSH, CDR2 LQKENI. The CDR3 has 14 residues. Trimming cost V 4 bases and J 3 bases, with 9 bases left between them. The CDR3 DNA follows: TGTGCCAGCTCACTCCTAGGTGACACCGGGGAGCTGTTTTTT. It translates to CASSLLGDTGELFF.

CDR3 protein: CAISESRQGFGGYTF. The CDR3 bases are TGTGCCATCAGTGAATCTCGACAGGGGTTCGGTGGCTACACCTTC. The rearrangement links TRBV10-3 to TRBJ1-2, with TRBD1 matching 8 bases. CDR3 length equals 15 residues. After removal of 3 bases from V and 7 bases from J, the junction contained 10 bases not matched to a gene. Germline CDR1 is ENHRY and CDR2 is SYGVKD.

This chain connects TRBV7-2 to TRBJ2-5; D possibly corresponds to TRBD1 (6 bases). CDR1 is SGHTA, CDR2 FQGNSA, per germline. The CDR3 sequence is 14 residues long. Trimming took 6 bases from V and 4 from J, leaving 15 bases between them. CDR3 DNA sequence: TGTGCCAGCAGTCAAACAGGGTGGGGAGAGACCCAGTACTTC. Protein: CASSQTGWGETQYF. The variable domain in full, with the rest retrieved from reference TRBV7-2 and TRBJ2-5, is GAGVSQSPSNKVTEKGKDVELRCDPISGHTALYWYRQSLGQGLEFLIYFQGNSAPDKSGLPSDRFSAERTGGSVSTLTIQRTQQEDSAVYLCASSQTGWGETQYFGPGTRLLVL.

This clonotype has just a few counts. The rearrangement joins TRBV10-2 to TRBJ1-5; D is unclear. The V gene lost 7 bases and the J gene lost 3 bases, with 10 bases spanning the gap. Looked up from germline, CDR1 is WSHSY and CDR2 is SAAADI. The CDR3 runs 13 residues. The CDR3 DNA reads as TGCGCCAGCACAGCAGTCATCAATCAGCCCCAGCATTTT. Its translation: CASTAVINQPQHF.

This clonotype was picked up a small number of times. The V gene is TRBV6-2 or TRBV6-3, the J gene TRBJ2-7, with D possibly called TRBD1 or TRBD2 (8 bases each). V lost 7 bases, J lost 3 bases, and 19 bases lay in between. The CDR3 contains 15 residues. CDR1 and CDR2 from the germline V gene are MNHEY and SVGEGT. CDR3 amino acids: CASTGGDRTNYEQYV. DNA of the CDR3: TGTGCCAGCACCGGGGGGGACAGGACAAACTACGAGCAGTACGTC.

The V and J genes are TRBV5-1 and TRBJ2-1; the match to TRBD2 covers 12 bases. V lost 2 bases to trimming and J lost 12 bases; unmatched junction nucleotides: 15. CDR3 length equals 17 residues. The germline gives CDR1 SGHRS, CDR2 YFSETQ. CDR3 sequence: CASSFPWLAGGDGGQFF. The CDR3 coding sequence is TGCGCCAGCAGCTTCCCTTGGCTAGCGGGAGGGGATGGAGGGCAGTTCTTC.

This clonotype showed up many times. The CDR3 spells CSARDRRGNTEAFF. The DNA of the CDR3 is TGCAGTGCTAGAGATCGGAGGGGTAACACTGAAGCTTTCTTT. The chain joins TRBV20-1 to TRBJ1-1; D is possibly TRBD1 (5 bases). Trimming stripped 0 bases from V and 2 bases from J, with 10 bases between. The germline gives CDR1 DFQATT, CDR2 SNEGSKA (reference sequence). The CDR3 extends over 14 amino acids.

CDR3 DNA: TGTGCCAGCAGTTTACCGGAATCGAACACCGGGGAGCTGTTTTTT. It codes for CASSLPESNTGELFF. The chain links TRBV12-3 or TRBV12-4 to TRBJ2-2, with D unresolved. The CDR3 loop spans 15 amino acids. Trimming cost V 2 bases and J 0 bases, with 7 bases left between them.

The rearrangement uses TRBV6-1 and TRBJ2-6, with D tentatively TRBD2 (6 bases). Germline V gives CDR1 MNHNS, CDR2 SASEGT. The V end lost 9 bases, the J end lost 2 bases, and 11 bases lay between the germline ends. CDR3 size: 14 residues. CDR3 residues: CASEREAGANVLTF. The CDR3, as DNA: TGTGCCAGTGAGAGGGAGGCTGGGGCCAACGTCCTGACTTTC.

The chain joins TRBV6-1 to TRBJ2-5; 7 bases align to TRBD2. V was clipped by 11 bases and J by 3 bases; unmatched bases: 9. The germline V gene has CDR1 MNHNS and CDR2 SASEGT. This CDR3 has 13 residues. The CDR3: CASCFLAEETQYF. The CDR3 DNA sequence: TGTGCCTCTTGTTTTCTAGCGGAAGAGACCCAGTACTTC.

This clonotype occurred many times. This chain uses TRBV12-3 or TRBV12-4 with TRBJ2-3; weak D call: TRBD2 (6 bases). This CDR3 spans 15 amino acids. V gave up 4 bases and J gave up 1 base, with 12 bases separating them. As DNA, the CDR3 is TGTGCCAGCAGTTCCTCCGGGACTCGCACAGATACGCAGTATTTT. Translating gives CASSSSGTRTDTQYF.

The table lists this clonotype with a few counts. The V call is TRBV7-2, the J call TRBJ1-1; tentatively, D is TRBD1 (5 bases). V was shortened by 5 bases and J by 10 bases, with 14 bases between the two germline ends. The CDR3 has 12 amino acids. The germline gives CDR1 SGHTA, CDR2 FQGNSA. The CDR3 DNA follows: TGTGCCAGCAGCCCAGACCCTGGGGGAGCTTTCTTT. It specifies CASSPDPGGAFF.

This chain uses TRBV5-1 with TRBJ2-1; 8 positions match TRBD1. Unmatched junction bases numbered 7, after V lost 4 bases and J lost 10 bases. Germline-derived CDR1 and CDR2 are SGHRS and YFSETQ. The CDR3 has 13 residues. In DNA, the CDR3 is TGCGCCAGCAGCAGATTCCGGGACAGGGAGCAGTTCTTC. It is translated as CASSRFRDREQFF. The whole variable domain, filled in from reference TRBV5-1 and TRBJ2-1, reads KAGVTQTPRYLIKTRGQQVTLSCSPISGHRSVSWYQQTPGQGLQFLFEYFSETQRNKGNFPGRFSGRQFSNSRSEMNVSTLELGDSALYLCASSRFRDREQFFGPGTRLTVL.

This clonotype was seen ten or more times. The chain joins TRBV25-1 to TRBJ2-1, with 11 bases identical to TRBD2. The CDR3 has 16 amino acids. V shed 0 bases, J shed 4 bases, and the junction held 2 bases outside the gene matches. Germline V gene sequence: CDR1 MGHDK, CDR2 SYGVNS. CDR3 loop: CASSEYRLAGYNEQFF. In nucleotides, the CDR3 is TGTGCCAGCAGTGAATATCGACTAGCGGGATACAATGAGCAGTTCTTC.